The rows below give T cell receptor beta chains drawn from one sample of a study of blood T cells in healthy people across ages. One entry per CDR3 protein results from TCRdb running MiXCR on the 5' RACE reads. The repertoire holds more than 800,000 distinct CDR3 sequences, with 45% as singletons. Sequenced: blood. The receptors originated from a woman aged 60-75 years in good health. Both conserved end residues are part of each CDR3. The order of the fields is clone size, V gene, D gene, J gene, CDR3 DNA, CDR3 protein. A D gene is named only where the DNA matches it firmly. A row's size may be missing; if present it is once, few, many or a size class.

-	TRBV27	-	TRBJ2-7	TGTGCCAGCAGTCCCAAGACAGGGACTCTCTCCTACGAGCAGTACTTC	CASSPKTGTLSYEQYF
few	TRBV7-3	-	TRBJ2-1	TGTGCCAGCAGAGCAGGGGAGGGTGAGCAGTTCTTC	CASRAGEGEQFF
many	TRBV29-1	TRBD1	TRBJ2-5	TGCAGCGTTAGGACAGGCCAAGAGACCCAGTACTTC	CSVRTGQETQYF
once	TRBV20-1	-	TRBJ2-7	TGCAGTGCTAGAGATTTCGCTAGTGTATCCCCGGAGCAGTACTTC	CSARDFASVSPEQYF
many	TRBV20-1	-	TRBJ1-6	TGCAGTGCTAGAGCCCTACAGGGAGGGTTTGGCTCACCCCTCCACTTT	CSARALQGGFGSPLHF
-	TRBV6-1	TRBD1	TRBJ2-7	TGTGCCAGCAAACCCGGGACAGGAAATCCCTACGAGCAGTACTTC	CASKPGTGNPYEQYF
-	TRBV6-5	-	TRBJ2-5	TGTGCCAGCAGTTACTCGCTAGCGAGCCAAGAGACCCAGTACTTC	CASSYSLASQETQYF
few	TRBV20-1	TRBD1	TRBJ1-5	TGCAGTGCTAGAGATAACCAAGGACAGGGTGGCAATCAGCCCCAGCATTTT	CSARDNQGQGGNQPQHF
-	TRBV4-1	-	TRBJ1-5	TGCGCCAGCAGTCCCAGGGTCAACCTAAATCAGCCCCAGCATTTT	CASSPRVNLNQPQHF
-	TRBV20-1	-	TRBJ2-1	TGCACTCCCTCCAAGGAGCAGTTCTTC	CTPSKEQFF
-	TRBV6-2/TRBV6-3	TRBD2	TRBJ2-7	TGTGCCAGCAGTCGCGGGACTAGCGGGAGGAGTGCCGAGCAGTACTTC	CASSRGTSGRSAEQYF
-	TRBV6-1	TRBD2	TRBJ2-1	TGTGCCAGCAGTGAAGATCTAGCGGGAAGGAGCTCCTACAATGAGCAGTTCTTC	CASSEDLAGRSSYNEQFF
-	TRBV5-1	-	TRBJ1-4	TGCGCCAGCAGCTTGGAGGTCCCAACTAATGAAAAACTGTTTTTT	CASSLEVPTNEKLFF
once	TRBV29-1	TRBD2	TRBJ2-1	TGCAGCGCCGATCGGACTAGCGGGATGGGCTCCTACAATGAGCAGTTCTTC	CSADRTSGMGSYNEQFF
-	TRBV20-1	TRBD1	TRBJ2-1	TGCAGTGCTGCCAGCGACAGGGGAATGCGGGATGAGCAGTTCTTC	CSAASDRGMRDEQFF
-	TRBV4-2	-	TRBJ1-1	TGTGCCAGCAGCCAAATAGCGACAGAAAGCACTGAAGCTTTCTTT	CASSQIATESTEAFF
once	TRBV7-9	-	TRBJ1-4	TGTGCCAGCAGCTTAGGTGCCACGGGACGGAATAATGAAAAACTGTTTTTT	CASSLGATGRNNEKLFF
few	TRBV27	TRBD2	TRBJ2-7	TGTGCCAGCAGTCCCCAGGGACTAGCGGGAGGCGAGCAGTACTTC	CASSPQGLAGGEQYF
few	TRBV5-1	TRBD1	TRBJ2-1	TGCGCCAGCAGCTTAACCCCGGGACAGACATACAATGAGCAGTTCTTC	CASSLTPGQTYNEQFF
-	TRBV4-2	-	TRBJ1-5	TGTGCCAGCAGCCAAGATCAGTATCAGCCCCAGCATTTT	CASSQDQYQPQHF
-	TRBV28	-	TRBJ1-2	TGTGCCAGCAGTGGCGGGACATTTGCTAACTATGGCTACACCTTC	CASSGGTFANYGYTF
few	TRBV10-2	-	TRBJ2-7	TGCGCCAGCAGTGGGTCAACCGGGGCGACGACCTACGAGCAGTACTTC	CASSGSTGATTYEQYF
-	TRBV7-2	TRBD1	TRBJ2-2	TGTGCCAGCAGCATGGGGACAGGCGACACCGGGGAGCTGTTTTTT	CASSMGTGDTGELFF
once	TRBV5-5	-	TRBJ2-7	TGTGCCAGCAGCCCGGGGCTGCCGAGCTCCTACGAGCAGTACTTC	CASSPGLPSSYEQYF
many	TRBV10-3	TRBD1	TRBJ2-5	TGTGCCATCAGCCTCGACAGGGGCCAAGAGACCCAGTACTTC	CAISLDRGQETQYF
-	TRBV9	-	TRBJ2-7	TGTGCCAGCAGCGTTAACACGGGCTACGAGCAGTACTTC	CASSVNTGYEQYF
-	TRBV12-3/TRBV12-4	TRBD2	TRBJ2-7	TGTGCCAGCAGTTTTACTAGCGGGTTTCCCCACGAGCAGTACTTC	CASSFTSGFPHEQYF